The next 13 T cell receptor beta chains were all read from a single sample in a study of shared clonotypes between healthy human individuals (dated by TCRdb to about 2020). The library was generated by the immunoSEQ multiplex PCR assay. This is the immuneACCESS table as TCRdb keeps it, with only in-frame sequences that have V and J called. A part of the clones is gone; compared with another copy, unresolved V genes explain less than half, and the rest is unexplained. The sample has approximately 940,000 clones on record, 76% of them singletons. The top ten constitute around 1.5% of the sample. The material sequenced was memory CD4+ T cells sorted from blood. The cell subset or site label, as the study defines it: CD45RA-negative fraction. These receptor sequences come from a man aged 18-30 years in good health.

The rearrangement links TRBV2 to TRBJ1-2, with TRBD1 matching 7 bases. The V and J ends lost 6 bases and 8 bases, in that order; junction bases with no gene match: 6. Germline V gene sequence: CDR1 SNHLY, CDR2 FYNNEI. This CDR3 comprises 12 residues. CDR3 loop: CASRTDREGYTF. The DNA of the CDR3 is TGTGCCAGCAGAACCGACAGGGAAGGCTACACCTTC.

Details on this clone: The identical CDR3 is also encoded by other nucleotide sequences in the sample. The chain links TRBV5-1 to TRBJ1-1; D is unclear. The V end was cut by 4 bases, the J end by 2 bases, with 12 bases between. CDR3 length: 14 residues. CDR1 and CDR2 (germline): SGHRS, YFSETQ. CDR3: CASSLQGQNTEAFF. The CDR3 DNA is TGCGCCAGCAGCCTGCAAGGCCAAAACACTGAAGCTTTCTTT.

The chain recombines TRBV2 with TRBJ1-6; the match to TRBD1 covers 10 bases. Trimming cost V 8 bases and J 11 bases; bases outside gene matches: 12. CDR3 length equals 15 residues. Per germline, CDR1 SNHLY and CDR2 FYNNEI. CDR3 nucleotide sequence: TGTGCCAGCGTTGGAACCGGGACAGGGGAAGCACCCCTCCACTTT. It is translated as CASVGTGTGEAPLHF.

The chain has TRBV5-6 and TRBJ2-5, with D unclear. This CDR3 is built from 12 residues. Looked up from germline, CDR1 is SGHDT and CDR2 is YYEEEE. The V end was cut by 1 base, the J end by 8 bases, with 9 bases between. CDR3: CASSLSVTTQYF. CDR3 DNA sequence: TGTGCCAGCAGCTTGTCTGTGACCACCCAGTACTTC.

The CDR3 protein is CASSDLQGGENGYTF. The CDR3 nucleotides are TGTGCCAGCAGTGACTTACAGGGGGGGGAAAATGGCTACACCTTC. This chain links TRBV6-4 with TRBJ1-2; TRBD1 agrees at 8 bases. CDR1 is MRHNA and CDR2 is SNTAGT in the germline V gene. The CDR3 loop spans 15 amino acids. J was trimmed by 6 bases and V by 1 base; bases with no gene match: 7.

This chain connects TRBV5-8 to TRBJ2-1, with TRBD2 matching 7 bases. The germline V gene encodes CDR1 SGHTS and CDR2 YDEGEE. The CDR3 runs to 15 residues. J was trimmed by 3 bases and V by 4 bases; bases with no gene match: 7. CDR3 DNA: TGTGCCAGCAGCCCTGGGACGGGGGGCTACAATGAGCAGTTCTTC. It is translated as CASSPGTGGYNEQFF.

This clone turned up a few times. The J gene is TRBJ1-5, the V gene TRBV15, with 8 nucleotides matching TRBD1. After removal of 5 bases from V and 4 bases from J, the junction contained 4 bases not matched to a gene. Germline CDR1 LNHNV, CDR2 YYDKDF (reference sequence). The CDR3 runs 14 residues. For the CDR3, the DNA is TGTGCCACCAGCGTGAGACAGGGGAATCAGCCCCAGCATTTT. It is translated as CATSVRQGNQPQHF.

The chain combines TRBV6-1 with TRBJ2-3, with 13 bases identical to TRBD2. In germline, CDR1 is MNHNS, CDR2 SASEGT. V was pared by 6 bases and J by 3 bases, with 3 bases of the junction left unmatched. This CDR3 comprises 15 residues. The CDR3 sequence is CASRGLAGVTDTQYF. CDR3 sequence (DNA): TGTGCCAGCAGAGGACTAGCGGGAGTTACAGATACGCAGTATTTT.

This clone turned up a few times. V gene TRBV5-8 combines with J gene TRBJ2-1; weak D call: TRBD2 (6 bases). V shed 3 bases and J shed 6 bases, with 25 bases lying between them. This CDR3 is 18 amino acids long. Germline V gene sequence: CDR1 SGHTS, CDR2 YDEGEE. The DNA for the CDR3 is TGTGCCAGCAGCTGGAGGGTCACTGGGTCCTGGAAGAGCAATGAGCAGTTCTTC. It translates to CASSWRVTGSWKSNEQFF.

The rearrangement links TRBV7-9 to TRBJ2-5; D is unclear. The CDR3 is made up of 11 amino acids. Germline assignment: CDR1 SEHNR and CDR2 FQNEAQ (reference sequence). V lost 6 bases, J lost 3 bases, and 5 bases lay in between. CDR3: CASSIKETQYF. The CDR3 coding sequence is TGTGCCAGCAGTATAAAAGAGACCCAGTACTTC.

V and J are TRBV7-2 and TRBJ2-3; TRBD2 agrees at 8 bases. V was clipped by 6 bases and J by 2 bases; unmatched bases: 7. The CDR3 covers 15 residues. The germline V gene encodes CDR1 SGHTA and CDR2 FQGNSA. CDR3: CASRFSGIHTDTQYF. CDR3 coding DNA: TGTGCCAGCAGATTTAGCGGGATACACACAGATACGCAGTATTTT.

This rearrangement joins TRBV28 to TRBJ1-5; 10 nucleotides match TRBD1. This CDR3 has 20 amino acids. In germline, CDR1 is MDHEN, CDR2 SYDVKM. V was pared by 0 bases and J by 3 bases, with 14 bases of the junction left unmatched. CDR3 nucleotide sequence: TGTGCCAGCAGTTTATGGGCCCGGGACAGGGGAATCCAAACCAATCAGCCCCAGCATTTT. Translating it yields CASSLWARDRGIQTNQPQHF.

This clone showed up just once. The rearrangement joins TRBV25-1 to TRBJ1-4; a possible D gene is TRBD1 (5 bases). Trimming removed 1 base at V and 8 bases at J, with 17 bases between. The CDR3 consists of 16 residues. Germline assignment: CDR1 MGHDK and CDR2 SYGVNS. The chain's CDR3 is CASSESPFYRLEKLFF. CDR3 in DNA: TGTGCCAGCAGTGAATCCCCCTTTTACAGGTTGGAAAAACTGTTTTTT.